This T cell receptor (beta chain) was recovered during a study of PD-1 blockade in classical Hodgkin lymphoma. Points from the study as a whole: It was among complete responders that baseline diversity resembled that of newly diagnosed patients. Sources of repertoire differences remain undefined, possibly disease activity or prior therapy. Researchers reported that CD4+ TCR diversity, though not CD8+, rose significantly by C4D1.

The assay was immunoSEQ multiplex PCR, and TCRdb's table has in-frame clones only and misses some. This table has 37,000 or so clones, almost 90% appearing once. As regards this clone: Its antigen is not identified. Other nucleotide sequences from this sample produce the same CDR3.

Every one of the patients relapsed after autologous stem cell transplantation (brentuximab vedotin exposure was variable). This clonotype originated in a human donor with classical Hodgkin lymphoma. The material sequenced was peripheral blood mononuclear cells (PBMCs), taken before the second cycle of nivolumab.

The CDR3 DNA follows: TGCGCCAGCAGTCAAAACAATGAGCAGTTCTTC. This codes for CASSQNNEQFF. The rearrangement links TRBV4-1 to TRBJ2-1, with D unresolved. V was clipped by 6 bases and J by 5 bases, with 5 bases between them. The CDR3 is 11 amino acids. Looked up from germline, CDR1 is MGHRA and CDR2 is YSYEKL.